The present TCR beta chain was sequenced within a study of shared clonotypes between healthy human individuals. Study-wide context: CD4 naive and memory got three plates each, CD8 naive two, CD8 memory one. Study-wide results and limits: With a handful of donors compared, 4.5% to 6.5% of naive CD4 clonotypes were shared.

V lost 4 bases and J 1 base, leaving 10 bases between the germline ends. The CDR3 is made up of 15 amino acids. Per germline, CDR1 SGHTA and CDR2 FQGNSA. As concerns this clone: Its cognate antigen is unknown.

The assay was run at deep level. Here immunoSEQ multiplex PCR was the method, and the copy in TCRdb shows in-frame clones only, minus some. The sample records 2 million to 3 million clones, over 85% being singletons. The chain uses TRBV7-2 and TRBJ2-2; D gene unclear. Specimen: naive CD4+ T cells from PBMCs. The subset was: CD45RA+ positively selected. This receptor was identified in a man aged 18 to 29 in good health. Some clones in this sample may be carry-over from other donors' samples. The CDR3 DNA is TGTGCCAGCAGCTCAGACGCAGAGAACACCGGGGAGCTGTTTTTT. Protein product: CASSSDAENTGELFF.